This TCR beta chain was retrieved from a study of beta chain features in type 1 diabetes. Looking at the study overall: Healthy donors and patients showed comparable age, gender and cell yields. Over all samples combined, over 85,000,000 sorted cells were examined.

Reverse transcription of all isolated RNA meant that expressed TCRB transcripts were sequenced. The method was immunoSEQ multiplex PCR; TCRdb's version includes in-frame clones alone and lacks a portion of them. The table has around 26,000 clones, around 68% seen once; the top ten hold about 1%. Overall study findings and caveats: Among patients with Type 1 diabetes, TCRB CDR3s were moderately but significantly shorter in every one of the four CD4+ subsets.

Concerning this clone itself: What it binds is unknown.

The CDR3 consists of 16 residues. Losses at the gene ends were 5 bases for V and 2 bases for J; bases not matched to a gene: 9. Germline loops: CDR1 SGHVS, CDR2 FNYEAQ. Every donor provided one heparinised blood draw, which averaged approximately 100 mL. It was via CD45RO/CCR7/CD25/CD127/CD95/CD27 that CD4+ naive, central memory, regulatory and stem cell-like memory cells were sorted. J is TRBJ2-7 and V is TRBV7-6, with 10 bases that match TRBD2. This receptor was identified in a woman in her forties with type 1 diabetes. Sequenced material: stem cell memory CD4+ T cells from blood. CDR3 DNA sequence: TGTGCCAGCAGCATCCAAGGGACTAGCGTGACCTACGAGCAGTACTTC. It encodes CASSIQGTSVTYEQYF.